This T cell receptor (beta chain) stems from a study of shared clonotypes between healthy human individuals. The study, taken as a whole, reports: Estimated richness was generally greater in naive than memory subsets. Four donors shared approximately 5% of their naive CD4 clonotypes.

Trimming removed 2 bases from V and 2 bases from J, with 7 bases in between. Germline CDR1 and CDR2: SGHTA and FQGTGA. The CDR3 totals 13 residues. Replicate PCRs for sorted subsets used about 200 ng DNA; this equaled 30,000 to 35,000 T cell genomes. Produced via immunoSEQ multiplex PCR; TCRdb's table is partial and in-frame only. The profile shows approximately 1,500,000 clones, under 99% of them singletons. Worth noting for this clone: Its antigen is unknown.

Only Caucasian adults living in Nashville, Tennessee served as donors. The TCR was taken from a man aged 25 to 45 in good health. The chain combines TRBV7-3 with TRBJ2-7; either TRBD1 or TRBD2 may supply D (6 bases each). Material for sequencing was naive CD4+ T cells sorted from blood. Subset given: CD45RA+ positively selected. The CDR3 coding sequence is TGTGCCAGCAGCTTACGGGGGCCCTACGAGCAGTACTTC. It encodes CASSLRGPYEQYF.